The clone carrying this T cell receptor (beta chain) was recorded a few times. This sample was taken from a study of PD-1 blockade in classical Hodgkin lymphoma. Clones were sequenced by immunoSEQ multiplex PCR, and TCRdb holds only the in-frame ones, with some missing. The sample includes approximately 79,000 clones, around 90% of them seen just once. This CDR3 comprises 12 residues. V was clipped by 6 bases and J by 1 base, with 6 bases between them. The germline V gene encodes CDR1 MNHEY and CDR2 SVGAGI. After autologous stem cell transplantation all patients relapsed, and prior brentuximab vedotin exposure differed between cohorts. Relapsed/refractory classical Hodgkin lymphoma patients had complete, partial or progressive responses.

This sample comprised peripheral blood mononuclear cells (PBMCs), obtained before the second cycle of nivolumab. This receptor was obtained from a human donor with classical Hodgkin lymphoma. V and J are TRBV6-5 and TRBJ1-1, with D unresolved. The chain's CDR3 is CASRYGNTEAFF. The CDR3 DNA follows: TGTGCCAGCAGGTATGGGAACACTGAAGCTTTCTTT.